Listed below are T cell receptor beta chains from one sample, sequenced in a study of blood T cell repertoires in COVID-19. The assay was immunoSEQ multiplex PCR, and TCRdb's table has in-frame clones only and misses some. The data show tens of thousands of clones, roughly 90% seen once. The sequenced sample was peripheral blood. All receptors come from a man aged 60-69 years with acute or convalescent COVID-19. The CDR3 runs from the conserved cysteine through the conserved F or W. Fields, in order: V gene, CDR3 length, clone size, J gene, D gene, CDR3 protein, CDR3 DNA. A D gene is named only where the DNA matches it firmly. The size entry is marked missing in some rows and otherwise reads once, few, many or a size class.

TRBV7-8	14	NA	TRBJ2-5	NA	CASSLGRGRETQYF	TGTGCCAGCAGCTTAGGGCGAGGCCGGGAGACCCAGTACTTC
TRBV4-1	15	NA	TRBJ1-3	NA	CASSQGAGSGNTIYF	TGCGCCAGCAGCCAAGGCGCAGGGTCAGGAAACACCATATATTTT
TRBV4-2	15	few	TRBJ1-2	NA	CASSQDPGGAVGYTF	TGTGCCAGCAGCCAAGACCCCGGAGGGGCGGTGGGCTACACCTTC
TRBV3-1/TRBV3-2	15	few	TRBJ1-3	TRBD1	CASRSQGVSGNTIYF	TGTGCCAGCAGATCACAGGGGGTTTCTGGAAACACCATATATTTT
TRBV27	14	NA	TRBJ2-4	TRBD2	CASSTLAGKNIQYF	TGTGCCAGCAGCACCCTAGCGGGCAAAAACATTCAGTACTTC
TRBV7-8	14	NA	TRBJ1-2	TRBD1	CASSLAGQGGIYTF	TGTGCCAGCAGCTTAGCGGGACAGGGGGGGATCTACACCTTC
TRBV6-1	15	few	TRBJ2-7	NA	CASSEGEGGSYEQYF	TGTGCCAGCAGTGAAGGGGAAGGGGGCTCCTACGAGCAGTACTTC
TRBV5-1	16	NA	TRBJ2-3	TRBD2	CASSLGLAGGAGTQYF	TGCGCCAGCAGCTTGGGTCTAGCGGGCGGGGCAGGCACGCAGTATTTT
TRBV6-6	17	NA	TRBJ2-7	TRBD1	CASSPDRGEASSYEQYF	TGTGCCAGCAGTCCGGACAGGGGAGAGGCATCCTCCTACGAGCAGTACTTC
TRBV9	17	NA	TRBJ2-3	TRBD2	CASSVRGVAGGTDTQYF	TGTGCCAGCAGCGTACGCGGGGTAGCGGGGGGCACAGATACGCAGTATTTT
TRBV27	11	NA	TRBJ1-1	NA	CASLRGSEAFF	TGTGCCAGCCTTCGGGGGAGTGAAGCTTTCTTT
TRBV4-1	14	NA	TRBJ2-1	NA	CASSQERRVDEQFF	TGCGCCAGCAGCCAAGAGCGCAGGGTCGATGAGCAGTTCTTC
TRBV5-1	13	NA	TRBJ1-2	NA	CASSLEQGSGYTF	TGCGCCAGCAGCTTGGAACAGGGTTCTGGCTACACCTTC
TRBV3-1/TRBV3-2	19	NA	TRBJ2-6	TRBD2	CASSSHQGLAGGGANVLTF	TGTGCCAGCAGCTCGCACCAAGGACTAGCGGGAGGAGGGGCCAACGTCCTGACTTTC
TRBV2	12	NA	TRBJ2-7	TRBD2	CASNRLAGEQYF	TGTGCCAGCAACCGGCTAGCGGGCGAGCAGTACTTC
TRBV7-2	15	NA	TRBJ2-7	TRBD1	CASSPTGTGGYEQYF	TGTGCCAGCAGCCCTACCGGGACAGGGGGCTACGAGCAGTACTTC
TRBV29-1	11	NA	TRBJ2-7	NA	CSVVGSYEQYF	TGCAGCGTGGTAGGGAGCTACGAGCAGTACTTC
TRBV10-2	14	NA	TRBJ2-3	TRBD2	CASTGLAGTDTQYF	TGCGCCAGCACGGGGCTAGCGGGCACAGATACGCAGTATTTT
TRBV5-1	17	NA	TRBJ2-3	TRBD2	CASSLHPSGGGTDTQYF	TGCGCCAGCAGCTTGCACCCCAGCGGGGGGGGCACAGATACGCAGTATTTT
TRBV28	15	NA	TRBJ1-5	TRBD1	CASSLSGGGGQPQHF	TGTGCCAGCAGTTTGTCAGGGGGTGGGGGTCAGCCCCAGCATTTT
TRBV11-1	15	NA	TRBJ1-1	TRBD1	CASSLATGANTEAFF	TGTGCCAGCAGCTTAGCGACAGGGGCGAACACTGAAGCTTTCTTT
TRBV10-2	17	NA	TRBJ2-5	TRBD2	CASSESGDLAGQETQYF	TGCGCCAGCAGTGAGTCGGGGGACCTAGCGGGCCAAGAGACCCAGTACTTC
TRBV9	14	once	TRBJ2-3	NA	CASSVGLVTDTQYF	TGTGCCAGCAGCGTAGGTCTAGTCACAGATACGCAGTATTTT
TRBV9	15	few	TRBJ2-5	NA	CASTLGTAEGETQYF	TGTGCCAGCACCCTTGGAACAGCGGAGGGAGAGACCCAGTACTTC
TRBV2	14	NA	TRBJ1-4	TRBD1	CASSDGTENEKLFF	TGTGCCAGCAGTGACGGGACAGAGAATGAAAAACTGTTTTTT
TRBV10-3	11	NA	TRBJ1-1	NA	CAISGGSEAFF	TGTGCCATCAGTGGGGGCTCTGAAGCTTTCTTT
TRBV18	16	NA	TRBJ2-2	NA	CASSPGLAVNTGELFF	TGTGCCAGCTCACCAGGGCTAGCAGTGAACACCGGGGAGCTGTTTTTT
TRBV20-1	14	few	TRBJ2-7	TRBD1	CSASPGTASYEQYF	TGCAGTGCTAGTCCCGGGACAGCTTCCTACGAGCAGTACTTC
TRBV5-5	15	once	TRBJ1-6	NA	CASSWVDINNSPLHF	TGTGCCAGCAGCTGGGTGGACATTAATAATTCACCCCTCCACTTT